A single sample is the source of the 30 T cell receptor beta chains below, sequenced in a study of tumor-infiltrating lymphocytes in primary liver carcinoma. They got blood RNA out of unsorted whole blood and also pulled out germline DNA. A constant-region primer primed TCR beta cDNA synthesis from about 0.45 ug of total RNA. Researchers made the TCR beta libraries by running three nested multiplex PCR rounds with slightly modified ARM-PCR. Primers for the first two PCR rounds were TRBV1-TRBV30 forward primers and a C-beta reverse primer (approximately 10 cycles per round). TCRdb itself ran the multiplex PCR reads through MiXCR, one entry per CDR3 protein. Of fewer than 400,000 distinct CDR3 sequences in the sample, 60% to 80% were seen once. What was sequenced was peripheral blood. The receptors were sampled from a man between 35 and 55 years old with primary liver carcinoma and hepatitis B virus infection.

The chain is built from TRBV6-6 and TRBJ2-7, with a tentative D call TRBD2 (7 bases). The CDR3 consists of 16 residues. Germline V lookup: CDR1 MNHNY, CDR2 SVGAGI (reference sequence). Trimming pared 6 bases from V and 6 bases from J, leaving 24 bases between. The CDR3 here is CASRSLPPGGWGEQYF. The CDR3 region has the DNA TGTGCCAGCAGATCACTCCCCCCGGGGGGCTGGGGCGAGCAGTACTTC.

With respect to this clonotype: This may be a read error, as it is one base from a much larger clone. The conserved final phenylalanine or tryptophan is absent from the CDR3, which likely points to a read error. The chain employs TRBV10-3 and TRBJ2-7, with 7 bases that match TRBD2. CDR3 size: 13 residues. V was pared by 8 bases and J by 6 bases, with 10 bases of the junction left unmatched. Germline lookup yields CDR1 ENHRY and CDR2 SYGVKD. The CDR3 sequence: CAIASLGEGEQYI. The CDR3 DNA is TGTGCCATCGCAAGTTTGGGGGAGGGCGAGCAGTACATC.

This clonotype has a handful of counts. This rearrangement joins TRBV5-1 to TRBJ2-2; D ambiguous. The germline V gene encodes CDR1 SGHRS and CDR2 YFSETQ. The CDR3 is 13 residues long. V was shortened by 0 bases and J by 7 bases, with 7 bases between the two germline ends. The CDR3 here is CASSLDLNGELFF. CDR3 bases: TGCGCCAGCAGCTTGGACTTAAACGGGGAGCTGTTTTTT.

In its sample, this clonotype was seen many times. V gene TRBV10-2 combines with J gene TRBJ2-7, with D possibly matching TRBD1 (5 bases). The V and J ends lost 7 bases and 5 bases respectively, with 9 bases between them. This CDR3 is 11 amino acids long. Germline V gene data show CDR1 as WSHSY and CDR2 as SAAADI. The CDR3 region is CASTGINEQYF. The CDR3 coding sequence is TGCGCCAGCACAGGGATCAACGAGCAGTACTTC.

Details on this clonotype: This may arise from a read error, as a much more abundant clone is one base away. The CDR3 ends on some other residue instead of the conserved phenylalanine or tryptophan, so this is likely a read error. The chain has TRBV5-1 and TRBJ2-7; 7 nucleotides line up with TRBD2. V shed 0 bases, J shed 2 bases, and the junction held 8 bases outside the gene matches. The CDR3 is 16 residues long. CDR1 is SGHRS and CDR2 is YFSETQ in the germline V gene. CDR3 in amino acids: CASSLGSTSAAYEQYL. The CDR3, as DNA: TGCGCCAGCAGCTTGGGATCTACTAGCGCGGCCTACGAGCAGTACCTC.

This clonotype has just one count. The junction does not match germline at one end; this may be a read error. The chain is built from TRBV11-1 and TRBJ2-1; TRBD2 matches at 11 bases. The CDR3 is made up of 18 amino acids. The germline V gene has CDR1 SGHAT and CDR2 FQDESV (reference sequence). The CDR3 nucleotides are TGTGCCAGCAGCCCGACTAGCGGGATACGGGGCTCCTACAATGACCAGTTCTTC. It codes for CASSPTSGIRGSYNDQFF.

As for this clonotype: Given a much more abundant clone one base away, this may be a read error. V usage is TRBV10-3 and J usage is TRBJ2-5; D gene ambiguous. Germline loops: CDR1 ENHRY, CDR2 SYGVKD. The CDR3 extends over 13 amino acids. CDR3 in amino acids: CAISDRVSETQNF. DNA for the CDR3: TGTGCCATCAGTGATCGGGTGTCGGAGACCCAGAACTTC.

This clonotype is a singleton in its sample. A much larger clonotype is one base distant, so this may be a read error. The chain has TRBV6-6 and TRBJ1-1, with 9 bases aligning to TRBD1. This CDR3 has 15 residues. Germline lookup yields CDR1 MNHNY and CDR2 SVGAGI (reference sequence). The CDR3 DNA is TGTGTCAGCACTTCGGGACAGGGCTGGGGCACTGAAGCTTTCTTT. It encodes CVSTSGQGWGTEAFF.

Note on this clonotype: Given a much more abundant clone one base away, this may be a read error. The V and J genes are TRBV4-1 and TRBJ2-1; D is uncertain. Germline V CDR1 and CDR2: MGHRA, YSYEKL. This CDR3 has 14 amino acids. CDR3 sequence reads: CAGSQVGNYNEQFF. The CDR3 DNA sequence: TGCGCCGGCAGCCAAGTGGGGAATTACAATGAGCAGTTCTTC.

In regard to this clonotype: A junction boundary mismatches the germline segment, possibly from a read error. The rearrangement uses TRBV4-1 and TRBJ2-1, with TRBD1 matching over 8 bases. CDR1 is MGHRA and CDR2 is YSYEKL in the germline V gene. CDR3 length: 15 residues. As DNA, the CDR3 is TGCGCCAGCGGCCAGGGGACAGGCTCCTACAATGAGCAGTTCTTC. As protein: CASGQGTGSYNEQFF.

With regard to this clonotype: Given a much more abundant clone one base away, this may be a read error. The genes are TRBV12-1 and TRBJ2-1; TRBD2, as called in the table, went unchecked against the DNA. TRBV12-1 is designated a pseudogene. This CDR3 contains 19 residues. CDR3 protein: CASSFLGLAGNASYNELFF. CDR3 coding DNA: TGTGCCAGCAGCTTTCTCGGACTAGCGGGAAATGCCTCCTACAATGAGCTGTTCTTC.

A remark on this clonotype: A much larger clone lies one base from this, so it may be a read error. V usage is TRBV6-1 and J usage is TRBJ2-2, with a weak D call TRBD1 (5 bases). The germline CDR1 and CDR2 sequences are MNHNS and SASEGT. The CDR3 is 14 residues long. CDR3 DNA: TGTGTCAGCAGTTACAGGCCTAACACCGGGGAGCTGTTTTTT. Protein product: CVSSYRPNTGELFF.

This clonotype was observed a handful of times. This rearrangement joins TRBV7-3 to TRBJ2-1; tentative D call: TRBD1 (6 bases). The CDR3 extends over 13 amino acids. The V gene's germline CDR1 is SGHTA and CDR2 FQGTGA. V lost 2 bases to trimming and J lost 7 bases, with 9 bases between them. The CDR3: CASSLERGNEQFF. The DNA of the CDR3 is TGTGCCAGCAGCTTAGAGAGGGGGAATGAGCAGTTCTTC.

This chain links TRBV5-6 with TRBJ1-6; no clear D. This CDR3 spans 13 amino acids. The V and J ends lost 4 bases and 11 bases respectively, with 13 bases between them. Germline CDR1 and CDR2: SGHDT and YYEEEE. The CDR3 loop reads CASSRPRAPPLHF. CDR3 coding DNA: TGTGCCAGCAGCCGCCCGCGGGCTCCACCCCTCCACTTT.

Points on this clonotype: At one end the junction does not follow the germline gene, possibly because of a read error. The rearrangement joins TRBV11-1 to TRBJ1-1; D is ambiguous. Germline V gives CDR1 SGHAT, CDR2 FQDESV (reference sequence). This CDR3 contains 14 residues. CDR3 loop: CASSRSCMNTEASF. DNA of the CDR3: TGTGCCAGCAGCCGTAGTTGCATGAACACTGAAGCTTCCTTT.

Concerning this clonotype itself: This may come from a read error, since a much larger clone is one base off. Here the CDR3 reads CASSRTNEEFF. The CDR3 DNA is TGTGCCAGCAGCAGGACTAATGAGGAGTTCTTC. The V and J genes are TRBV6-1 and TRBJ2-1; maybe TRBD2 (6 bases). The CDR3 runs to 11 residues. Looked up from germline, CDR1 is MNHNS and CDR2 is SASEGT.

Concerning this clonotype itself: One end of the junction fails to match germline, which may point to a read error. J is TRBJ1-5 and V is TRBV2; no clear D. Germline V gene data show CDR1 as SNHLY and CDR2 as FYNNEI. This CDR3 comprises 14 residues. The CDR3 DNA is TGTGCCACCAGTGAAAGTGCCTACAATCAGCCCCAGCATTTT. Protein sequence: CATSESAYNQPQHF.

As for this clonotype: A much larger clone lies a single base off, so this may be a read error. The CDR3 carries no conserved terminal phenylalanine or tryptophan, so it likely arises from a read error. The rearrangement joins TRBV4-3 to TRBJ2-7, with 8 bases lining up with TRBD1. The CDR3 totals 15 residues. From germline, CDR1 is LGHNA and CDR2 YSLEER. The J segment lost 4 bases and the V segment lost 0 bases, leaving 5 bases of the junction unmatched. CDR3 loop: CASSQENRGEYEQYL. In DNA, the CDR3 is TGCGCCAGCAGCCAAGAAAACAGGGGGGAGTACGAGCAGTACTTA.

Comments on this clonotype: A read error may be the cause here, since a much bigger clone is one base away. The genes are TRBV4-1 and TRBJ2-3; TRBD1 agrees at 7 bases. The CDR3 is made up of 15 amino acids. Germline loops: CDR1 MGHRA, CDR2 YSYEKL. The V and J ends lost 3 bases and 5 bases, in that order; junction bases with no gene match: 8. CDR3 bases: TGCGCCAGCAGCCACCCCGGGACAGCCATAGATACGCAGTATTTT. Its protein is CASSHPGTAIDTQYF.

Of note for this clonotype: A much bigger clone sits one base away, suggesting this may be a read error. The rearrangement joins TRBV4-1 to TRBJ1-5, with 8 positions matching TRBD1. Germline V gives CDR1 MGHRA, CDR2 YSYEKL. The CDR3 has 16 residues. Losses at the gene ends were 3 bases for V and 3 bases for J; bases not matched to a gene: 7. For the CDR3, the DNA is TGCGCCAGCAGCCAGCCGACAGGGGCCGTCAATCAGCCCCAGCATTTT. Protein sequence: CASSQPTGAVNQPQHF.

This chain joins TRBV10-2 and TRBJ2-7; possibly TRBD2 for D (7 bases). V shed 6 bases and J shed 3 bases, with 18 bases lying between them. Germline assignment: CDR1 WSHSY and CDR2 SAAADI. The CDR3 is 15 amino acids. CDR3 bases: TGCGCCAGCAGGGTGGGGGGGCAGGCGATCTACGAGCAGTACTTC. This codes for CASRVGGQAIYEQYF.

This clonotype was seen a handful of times. One base away lies a much larger clone, so this may be a sequencing read error. The rearrangement uses TRBV6-1 and TRBJ1-1; D not resolved. The CDR3 loop spans 10 amino acids. Germline V gene sequence: CDR1 MNHNS, CDR2 SASEGT. CDR3 bases: TGTGCCAACAGTGAAGGGGAAGCTTTCTTT. This encodes CANSEGEAFF.

In this sample, this clonotype turned up many times. The chain uses TRBV5-6 and TRBJ2-7, with D uncertain. V lost 4 bases to trimming and J lost 4 bases, with 9 bases between them. Germline V gene sequence: CDR1 SGHDT, CDR2 YYEEEE. CDR3 length equals 12 residues. The CDR3 sequence is CASSRSAYEQYF. CDR3 nucleotide sequence: TGTGCCAGCAGCCGCTCGGCTTACGAGCAGTACTTC.

The rearrangement joins TRBV11-2 to TRBJ1-6; D remains ambiguous. V gave up 8 bases and J gave up 2 bases, with 10 bases separating them. Germline CDR1 and CDR2: SGHAT and FQNNGV. The CDR3 has 14 residues. The CDR3 spells CASGLITYNSPLHF. In nucleotides, the CDR3 is TGTGCCAGCGGCCTCATCACCTATAATTCACCCCTCCACTTT.

This clonotype has at least ten counts. The genes are TRBV12-3 or TRBV12-4 and TRBJ1-5, with D possibly TRBD1 on 5 matching bases. V was clipped by 1 base and J by 2 bases, with 9 bases between them. The CDR3 totals 15 residues. CDR3 coding DNA: TGTGCCAGCAGTTTAGGCCCGGGGGGCAATCAGCCCCAGCATTTT. Translation gives CASSLGPGGNQPQHF.

Concerning this clonotype: Since a much larger clone is just one base distant, this may be a read error. J is TRBJ2-1 and V is TRBV5-5; the D gene is possibly TRBD2 (6 bases). CDR1 is SGHKS and CDR2 is YYEKEE in the germline V gene (reference sequence). The CDR3 consists of 14 residues. CDR3 in DNA: TGTGCCAGCAGCCCGGACTACTCCTACAATGAGCAGCTCTTC. Translating it yields CASSPDYSYNEQLF.

In regard to this clonotype: Its ends do not fully match the called genes, so a read error is possible. V and J are TRBV6-1 and TRBJ1-2, with 12 bases fitting TRBD1. The CDR3 contains 16 residues. In germline, CDR1 is MNHNS, CDR2 SASEGT. The CDR3 bases are TGTACCAGCAGTGAAGGGGGACAGGGGGCACGGTATGGCTACACTTTC. Residues: CTSSEGGQGARYGYTF.

J is TRBJ2-7 and V is TRBV4-3; 7 bases are shared with TRBD1. The length of the CDR3 is 15 residues. Germline CDR1 LGHNA, CDR2 YSLEER. Unmatched junction bases numbered 7, after V lost 0 bases and J lost 5 bases. CDR3 in amino acids: CASSQDPRQGHEQYF. DNA of the CDR3: TGCGCCAGCAGCCAAGATCCGAGACAGGGCCACGAGCAGTACTTC.

To note about this clonotype: This may be a read error: a much more frequent sequence differs by one nucleotide. The V gene is TRBV11-2, the J gene TRBJ2-1; D not resolved. Germline V gene sequence: CDR1 SGHAT, CDR2 FQNNGV. With 1 base removed from V and 0 bases from J, the gap between germline ends came to 10 bases. The CDR3 sequence is 16 residues long. CDR3 in amino acids: CASSLATGGSYNEQFF. The CDR3 nucleotides are TGTGCCAGCAGCTTAGCAACCGGTGGCTCCTACAATGAGCAGTTCTTC.

This clonotype was observed a few times. The J gene is TRBJ2-1, the V gene TRBV24-1; D is unresolved. The CDR3 totals 13 residues. Deletions cut 9 bases from V and 8 bases from J, with 16 bases between. The germline CDR1 and CDR2 sequences are KGHDR and SFDVKD. The CDR3 here is CATSLSRSDEQFF. The CDR3 region has the DNA TGTGCCACCTCCCTAAGCAGGTCAGATGAGCAGTTCTTC.